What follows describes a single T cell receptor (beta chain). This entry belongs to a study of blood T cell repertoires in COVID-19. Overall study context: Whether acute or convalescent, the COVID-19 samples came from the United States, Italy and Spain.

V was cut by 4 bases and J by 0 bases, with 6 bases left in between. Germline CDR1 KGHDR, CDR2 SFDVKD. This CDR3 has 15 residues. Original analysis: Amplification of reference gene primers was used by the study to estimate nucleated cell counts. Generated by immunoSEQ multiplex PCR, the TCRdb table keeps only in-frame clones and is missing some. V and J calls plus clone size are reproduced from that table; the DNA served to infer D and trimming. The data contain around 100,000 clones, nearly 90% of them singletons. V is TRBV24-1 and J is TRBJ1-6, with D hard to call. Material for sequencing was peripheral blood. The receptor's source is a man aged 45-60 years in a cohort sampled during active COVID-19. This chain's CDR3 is CATSDLSSYNSPLHF. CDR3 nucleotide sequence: TGTGCCACCAGTGACCTCAGCTCCTATAATTCACCCCTCCACTTT.